This T cell receptor beta chain was sequenced during a study of cytomegalovirus exposure and HLA in healthy donors. This clone was observed a handful of times. PCR was performed using 60 Vbeta and 13 Jbeta primers. Measured with immunoSEQ multiplex PCR; TCRdb has only the in-frame clones, and not every one. The repertoire has 150,000 to 170,000 clones, roughly 80% of them found once; the top ten carry less than 10%. The CDR3 covers 12 residues. J was trimmed by 11 bases and V by 5 bases; bases with no gene match: 6. Germline V gives CDR1 SNHLY, CDR2 FYNNEI. Sequencing was done on a sample of PBMCs. This TCR came from a man aged 25-40 years in good health and CMV-seropositive. V usage is TRBV2 and J usage is TRBJ2-3; 8 nucleotides line up with TRBD1. The DNA for the CDR3 is TGTGCCAGCAGTCTTGGACAGGGAGAGCAGTATTTT. Its protein is CASSLGQGEQYF.